This T cell receptor (beta chain) was identified in a study of radiotherapy plus CTLA-4 blockade in lung cancer. Trimming stripped 3 bases from V and 8 bases from J, with 13 bases between. CDR3 size: 14 residues. Germline loops: CDR1 MNHNS, CDR2 SASEGT. Libraries were prepared by immunoSEQ multiplex PCR; TCRdb keeps only in-frame clonotypes and omits some of them. The table lists 45,000 to 55,000 clones, around four fifths of them singletons. The clonotype was recovered from a human donor with non-small cell lung cancer who had a partial response to radiotherapy plus ipilimumab. The sequenced sample was peripheral blood, obtained from a patient treated with radiotherapy plus ipilimumab. The chain recombines TRBV6-1 with TRBJ1-4, with D maybe TRBD1 (6 bases). The CDR3 coding sequence is TGTGCCAGCAGTGATGGGACAACAACCGAAAAACTGTTTTTT. As protein: CASSDGTTTEKLFF.